These 12 T cell receptor beta chains share one sample of origin, sequenced in a study of T-cell reconstitution after alpha-beta-depleted transplantation in children (dated by TCRdb to about 2016). The library relied on PCR. Sequencing instrument: Illumina HiSeq 2500. TCR libraries were prepared with molecular barcoding, using unique molecular identifiers to normalize TCRbeta repertoire quantification. The public reads were quality trimmed at Q25 with fastp and then assembled into clones with MiXCR by TCRdb, keeping productive beta chains. Every distinct CDR3 protein forms one entry, paired with its most common genes and DNA. The sample table holds about 610,000 distinct CDR3 sequences, of which more than 9% were seen once. The ten largest clonotypes hold less than 5% of the sample. The sequencing used PBMCs from the stem cell graft donor, collected from the stem cell graft. Receptors originate from a human donor who donated a stem cell graft to a child with acute myeloid leukemia.

The chain links TRBV30 to TRBJ2-2, with no clear D. CDR1 GTSNPN and CDR2 SVGIG come from the germline V gene (reference sequence). Deletions cut 3 bases from V and 5 bases from J, with 4 bases between. This CDR3 comprises 11 residues. As DNA, the CDR3 is TGTGCCTGGAGAGGGACCGGGGAGCTGTTTTTT. Protein sequence: CAWRGTGELFF.

This clonotype was seen a handful of times. This rearrangement joins TRBV20-1 to TRBJ2-3, with D tentatively TRBD2 (6 bases). This CDR3 has 15 amino acids. The V end lost 3 bases, the J end lost 3 bases, and 16 bases lay between the germline ends. Per germline, CDR1 DFQATT and CDR2 SNEGSKA (reference sequence). The CDR3 here is CSARDRGTWTDTQYF. In DNA, the CDR3 is TGCAGTGCTAGGGACCGAGGGACTTGGACAGATACGCAGTATTTT.

The J gene is TRBJ2-5, the V gene TRBV28, with D perhaps matching TRBD1 (6 bases). The CDR3 has 13 residues. The V end was cut by 7 bases, the J end by 1 base, with 10 bases between. Germline V gene data show CDR1 as MDHEN and CDR2 as SYDVKM. The CDR3: CASKDSFQETQYF. CDR3 bases: TGTGCCAGCAAGGACAGTTTCCAAGAGACCCAGTACTTC.

This clonotype was picked up a small number of times. V gene TRBV12-3 or TRBV12-4 combines with J gene TRBJ1-2; D is perhaps TRBD1 (5 bases). CDR3 length equals 13 residues. V dropped 5 bases and J dropped 7 bases, with 14 bases sitting between them. Here the CDR3 DNA reads TGTGCCAGCAGTCCCACCGACAGACTTGGCTACACCTTC. Protein product: CASSPTDRLGYTF.

In this sample, this clonotype turned up a few times. The chain joins TRBV5-1 to TRBJ2-4; TRBD1 aligns across 10 bases. The CDR3 totals 15 residues. Germline loops: CDR1 SGHRS, CDR2 YFSETQ. Germline trimming cut 4 bases from V and 3 bases from J; bases unmatched to any gene: 4. This chain's CDR3 is CASSMDRGFKNIQYF. The CDR3 region has the DNA TGCGCCAGCAGCATGGACAGGGGGTTCAAAAACATTCAGTACTTC.

The sample holds many counts of this clonotype. The CDR3 nucleotides read TGCAGTGCTAGCCCAGGGTGGGACAAAGATGAGCAGTTCTTC. Translating it yields CSASPGWDKDEQFF. This chain connects TRBV20-1 to TRBJ2-1, with D possibly matching TRBD1 (6 bases). V was trimmed by 3 bases and J by 8 bases, leaving 17 bases between them. Germline loops: CDR1 DFQATT, CDR2 SNEGSKA (reference sequence). CDR3 size: 14 residues.

The chain carries TRBV7-2 and TRBJ2-1; no definite D call. Between the trimmed V and J ends, which lost 5 bases and 7 bases, there was a span of 15 bases. The length of the CDR3 is 14 residues. Germline values: CDR1 SGHTA, CDR2 FQGNSA. This CDR3 is CASSLKVWGNEQFF. Written as DNA, the CDR3 is TGTGCCAGCAGCCTTAAAGTTTGGGGTAATGAGCAGTTCTTC.

The V gene is TRBV20-1, the J gene TRBJ1-2, with D unresolved. Germline V lookup: CDR1 DFQATT, CDR2 SNEGSKA (reference sequence). Trimming pared 3 bases from V and 4 bases from J, leaving 18 bases between. The CDR3 has 15 residues. CDR3 DNA sequence: TGCAGTGCTAGGCCCCCATCAAAGGGTCTCTATGGCTACACCTTC. Its translation is CSARPPSKGLYGYTF.

This rearrangement joins TRBV2 to TRBJ1-6; TRBD1 matches at 7 bases. CDR1 is SNHLY and CDR2 is FYNNEI in the germline V gene. V was pared by 6 bases and J by 7 bases, with 6 bases of the junction left unmatched. CDR3 length: 14 amino acids. The CDR3 reads CASSGLQGNSPLHF. The CDR3 DNA reads as TGTGCCAGCAGCGGACTACAGGGGAATTCACCCCTCCACTTT. The whole variable domain, remainder taken from reference TRBV2 and TRBJ1-6, is EPEVTQTPSHQVTQMGQEVILRCVPISNHLYFYWYRQILGQKVEFLVSFYNNEISEKSEIFDDQFSVERPDGSNFTLKIRSTKLEDSAMYFCASSGLQGNSPLHFGNGTRLTVT.

This chain joins TRBV5-1 and TRBJ1-2; 7 nucleotides match TRBD1. The CDR3 is 14 residues long. Per the germline V gene, CDR1 is SGHRS and CDR2 is YFSETQ. Trimming at V came to 2 bases and at J to 8 bases, leaving 9 bases not matched to a gene. The CDR3 region has the DNA TGCGCCAGCAGCTTTTACTTAACAGGGGACGGCTACACCTTC. This translates into CASSFYLTGDGYTF.

The chain combines TRBV5-1 with TRBJ2-1; TRBD2 is a possible D gene (5 bases). Germline loops: CDR1 SGHRS, CDR2 YFSETQ. The CDR3 contains 15 residues. Trimming stripped 4 bases from V and 6 bases from J, with 17 bases between. The CDR3 reads CASSLVAEATNEQFF. As DNA, the CDR3 is TGCGCCAGCAGCCTGGTTGCGGAGGCGACCAATGAGCAGTTCTTC. Based on the CDR3 plus reference TRBV5-1 and TRBJ2-1, the full variable domain is KAGVTQTPRYLIKTRGQQVTLSCSPISGHRSVSWYQQTPGQGLQFLFEYFSETQRNKGNFPGRFSGRQFSNSRSEMNVSTLELGDSALYLCASSLVAEATNEQFFGPGTRLTVL.

This chain uses TRBV29-1 with TRBJ1-1; D is possibly TRBD1 (6 bases). This CDR3 spans 17 amino acids. The V end was cut by 0 bases, the J end by 11 bases, with 28 bases between. Per the germline V gene, CDR1 is SQVTM and CDR2 is ANQGSEA. CDR3 sequence reads: CSVEDTSRFGQSPRAFF. In DNA form, the CDR3 reads TGCAGCGTTGAAGACACTAGTCGTTTTGGACAGTCCCCTCGGGCTTTCTTT. Full variable domain (missing parts from reference TRBV29-1 and TRBJ1-1): SAVISQKPSRDICQRGTSLTIQCQVDSQVTMMFWYRQQPGQSLTLIATANQGSEATYESGFVIDKFPISRPNLTFSTLTVSNMSPEDSSIYLCSVEDTSRFGQSPRAFFGQGTRLTVV.